These T cell receptor beta chains were read from a single sample in a study of CD8+ T cells in alopecia areata. Assay used: immunoSEQ multiplex PCR; TCRdb lists only in-frame clones, some missing. This sample yields about 120,000 clones, of which around 61% are seen a single time; 2.5% to 3% belongs to the top ten. Sequenced material: CD4+ T cells sorted from blood. Receptor source: a human donor in good health. The CDR3 runs from the conserved cysteine through the conserved F or W. D genes are given only for firm matches. Clone size appears in some rows only: once, few, many, or a class for an expanded clone.

J | size | length | V | D | CDR3 | DNA
TRBJ1-1 | . | 14 | TRBV7-9 | TRBD1 | CASSDLRGRTEAFF | TGTGCCAGCAGCGATCTCAGGGGGAGGACTGAAGCTTTCTTT
TRBJ2-3 | . | 15 | TRBV23-1 | TRBD1 | CASSHNRGSTDTQYF | TGCGCCAGCAGTCACAACAGGGGGAGTACAGATACGCAGTATTTT
TRBJ2-1 | . | 15 | TRBV5-6 | TRBD1 | CASSFRDRVGGEQFF | TGTGCCAGCAGCTTCCGGGACAGGGTAGGCGGTGAGCAGTTCTTC
TRBJ2-7 | . | 12 | TRBV19 | TRBD2 | CATRGGRNEQYF | TGTGCCACCCGGGGGGGGCGAAACGAGCAGTACTTC
TRBJ2-3 | . | 13 | TRBV6-5 | . | CASSYREADTQYF | TGTGCCAGCAGTTACAGGGAGGCAGATACGCAGTATTTT
TRBJ1-2 | . | 14 | TRBV7-2 | . | CASSLEGRGDGYTF | TGTGCCAGCAGCTTAGAAGGCAGGGGTGACGGCTACACCTTC
TRBJ2-5 | few | 11 | TRBV7-2 | . | CASSQTETQYF | TGTGCCAGCAGCCAAACGGAGACCCAGTACTTC
TRBJ2-3 | . | 14 | TRBV30 | . | CAWSEGPSQDTQYF | TGTGCCTGGAGTGAGGGACCGTCACAGGATACGCAGTATTTT
TRBJ2-3 | . | 13 | TRBV6-5 | . | CASSFPGADTQYF | TGTGCCAGCAGTTTCCCGGGAGCAGATACGCAGTATTTT
TRBJ1-4 | . | 16 | TRBV14 | TRBD1 | CASSPGAGQRNEKLFF | TGTGCCAGCAGCCCAGGTGCGGGACAGCGGAATGAAAAACTGTTTTTT
TRBJ1-1 | once | 13 | TRBV30 | . | CAWNSQGRTEAFF | TGTGCCTGGAATTCCCAGGGGCGGACTGAAGCTTTCTTT
TRBJ1-5 | . | 15 | TRBV7-9 | . | CASSFGSGSNQPQHF | TGTGCCAGCAGCTTCGGATCAGGAAGCAATCAGCCCCAGCATTTT
TRBJ1-2 | . | 14 | TRBV6-5 | . | CASSYSYGEYGYTF | TGTGCCAGCAGTTACTCCTATGGGGAGTATGGCTACACCTTC
TRBJ2-6 | . | 16 | TRBV7-9 | TRBD1 | CASYRGPISGANVLTF | TGTGCCAGCTACAGGGGCCCAATCTCTGGGGCCAACGTCCTGACTTTC
TRBJ2-6 | . | 20 | TRBV2 | . | CASSDRLHAGRSSGANVLTF | TGTGCCAGCAGTGATCGCCTACACGCAGGAAGGTCCTCTGGGGCCAACGTCCTGACTTTC
TRBJ2-6 | . | 16 | TRBV18 | . | CASSPVRASGANVLTF | TGTGCCAGCTCACCAGTCAGGGCATCTGGGGCCAACGTCCTGACTTTC
TRBJ2-1 | . | 15 | TRBV11-2 | . | CASSFFGGPLNEQFF | TGTGCCAGCAGCTTTTTCGGGGGACCCCTCAATGAGCAGTTCTTC
TRBJ2-7 | . | 14 | TRBV29-1 | TRBD2 | CSVRSGGPFYEQYF | TGCAGCGTTCGTAGCGGGGGGCCATTCTACGAGCAGTACTTC
TRBJ2-5 | . | 13 | TRBV29-1 | TRBD1 | CSVDGQGQETQYF | TGCAGCGTTGACGGACAGGGACAAGAGACCCAGTACTTC
TRBJ2-3 | . | 11 | TRBV6-1 | . | CASSGRGALLF | TGTGCCAGCAGTGGTCGGGGGGCCCTTCTTTTT
TRBJ2-5 | . | 17 | TRBV23-1 | TRBD1 | CASSQLSGQGCPETQYF | TGCGCCAGCAGTCAATTGTCGGGACAGGGGTGTCCAGAGACCCAGTACTTC
TRBJ2-1 | . | 12 | TRBV6-1 | . | CASSEGTNEQFF | TGTGCCAGCAGTGAAGGGACTAATGAGCAGTTCTTC
TRBJ1-2 | . | 12 | TRBV2 | . | CASSEGTYGYTF | TGTGCCAGCAGTGAGGGGACATATGGCTACACCTTC
TRBJ2-2 | . | 13 | TRBV5-1 | . | CASSLWLPGELFF | TGCGCCAGCAGCTTGTGGCTTCCCGGGGAGCTGTTTTTT
TRBJ2-7 | . | 14 | TRBV5-1 | . | CASSLDGAAYEQYF | TGCGCCAGCAGCTTGGATGGCGCAGCCTACGAGCAGTACTTC
TRBJ1-2 | few | 17 | TRBV19 | . | CASSIKQGGKNNYGYTF | TGTGCCAGTAGTATTAAACAGGGAGGAAAAAATAACTATGGCTACACCTTC
TRBJ2-2 | . | 15 | TRBV30 | . | CAWSGSRRYTGELFF | TGTGCCTGGAGTGGCTCGAGAAGATACACCGGGGAGCTGTTTTTT
TRBJ2-7 | . | 12 | TRBV29-1 | TRBD2 | CSVGLALMEQYF | TGCAGCGTGGGACTAGCCCTCATGGAGCAGTACTTC
TRBJ1-1 | . | 10 | TRBV30 | . | CAWSGSEAFF | TGTGCCTGGAGTGGAAGTGAAGCTTTCTTT
TRBJ1-4 | . | 15 | TRBV4-1 | . | CASSQGTGTNEKLFF | TGCGCCAGCAGCCAAGGAACAGGGACTAATGAAAAACTGTTTTTT
TRBJ1-5 | . | 15 | TRBV5-6 | . | CASSFVSGGGQPQHF | TGTGCCAGCAGCTTTGTTAGCGGAGGGGGTCAGCCCCAGCATTTT
TRBJ2-7 | . | 14 | TRBV6-5 | TRBD1 | CATSRTGDSYEQYF | TGTGCCACCTCTAGGACAGGGGACTCCTACGAGCAGTACTTC
TRBJ1-1 | few | 12 | TRBV29-1 | . | CSVGTPNTEAFF | TGCAGCGTTGGAACACCCAACACTGAAGCTTTCTTT
TRBJ1-5 | . | 15 | TRBV4-1 | TRBD1 | CASSQGDRGNQPQHF | TGCGCCAGCAGCCAAGGTGACAGGGGCAATCAGCCCCAGCATTTT
TRBJ2-5 | few | 15 | TRBV5-1 | TRBD1 | CASSLMDRGQETQYF | TGCGCCAGCAGCTTGATGGACAGGGGCCAAGAGACCCAGTACTTC
TRBJ1-5 | few | 12 | TRBV11-2 | . | CASSVRVRSAHF | TGTGCCAGCAGCGTTCGCGTGAGGTCCGCGCATTTT
TRBJ2-2 | few | 15 | TRBV29-1 | TRBD2 | CSVSGLAGNTGELFF | TGCAGCGTTAGCGGACTAGCGGGGAACACCGGGGAGCTGTTTTTT